This T cell receptor beta chain derives from a study of blood T cell repertoires in COVID-19. The CDR3 consists of 12 residues. V lost 1 base and J lost 5, with 6 bases in between. Germline-derived CDR1 and CDR2 are LGHDT and YNNKEL (reference sequence). Enrolled during active infection, Seattle patients were then followed longitudinally. Under the authors' procedure: Nucleated cell number was recorded as an estimate derived from reference gene primer amplification. Sequenced by immunoSEQ multiplex PCR; TCRdb stores in-frame clones only, minus some. V, J and clone size were drawn from that table, and D and trimming were deduced from the DNA. The sample carries fewer than 200,000 clones, around 83% recorded once.

The sequence derives from a woman aged 70-85 years with COVID-19, enrolled during active disease. The chain combines TRBV3-1 (or the pseudogene TRBV3-2) with TRBJ2-7; D remains unclear. Sequencing used peripheral blood. The CDR3 DNA reads TGTGCCAGCAGCCAAGGTCGTGACGAGCAGTACTTC. Its translation is CASSQGRDEQYF.